The present T cell receptor beta chain was sequenced within a study of beta chain features in type 1 diabetes. Broader study findings: Shorter TCRB CDR3s, moderately but significantly so, marked every one of the four CD4+ subsets in Type 1 diabetes patients. Shorter templates may be favored by PCR, equally so in patients and controls. No resolution was reached here on whether HLA type influences TCRB rearrangement.

V trimming: 3 bases; J trimming: 4 bases; junction bases outside the gene matches: 10. The germline gives CDR1 SGDLS, CDR2 YYNGEE. This CDR3 spans 16 amino acids. Every isolated RNA sample was fully reverse transcribed, so sequencing captured expressed TCRB transcripts. Assay used: immunoSEQ multiplex PCR; TCRdb lists only in-frame clones, some missing. The sample records 300,000 or so clones, about a tenth being singletons. On this clone: Its antigen is unknown.

The chain carries TRBV9 and TRBJ1-2; 9 nucleotides agree with TRBD1. The clonotype comes from a man younger than 40 with type 1 diabetes. Sequencing was done on a sample of central memory CD4+ T cells from blood. In DNA, the CDR3 is TGTGCCAGCAGCGAGGGGCAGGACAGGGGAAGCTATGGCTACACCTTC. Translated, it gives CASSEGQDRGSYGYTF.